Listed below are T cell receptor beta chains from one sample, sequenced in a study of persistence of HIV-infected CD4 T cells. No antigens are known for them. Using immunoSEQ multiplex PCR, the repertoire was profiled, and TCRdb retains in-frame clones only, with some absent. The data contain about 5,300 clones, 60% to 80% of them singletons. The material sequenced was CD4+ T cells sorted from PBMCs after approximately 19-hour stimulation, taken from a patient who received antiretroviral therapy. All receptors come from an adult man with HIV who was CMV-seropositive. The CDR3 runs from the conserved cysteine through the conserved F or W. D genes are given only for firm matches. Clone size is stated in some rows and not others, as once, few, many or a class when expanded.

>TRBV29-1|TRBD2|TRBJ2-5|-
TGCAGCGTTGCCCAGCGGGGGGGGACCCAGTACTTC
CSVAQRGGTQYF
>TRBV12-3/TRBV12-4|TRBD1|TRBJ2-7|-
TGTGCCAGCAGGGGACAGGGGGAATACGAGCAGTACTTC
CASRGQGEYEQYF
>TRBV6-5|-|TRBJ2-1|-
TGTGCCAGCTCCTTTGGCAGGCGCTTAAGGAATGAGCAGTTCTTC
CASSFGRRLRNEQFF
>TRBV10-3|-|TRBJ1-1|-
TGTGCCATCAGTTTTACTCCGGGGGAAGCTTTCTTT
CAISFTPGEAFF
>TRBV14|TRBD1|TRBJ2-7|-
TGTGCCAGCAGCCAAAGACCCACACTTGGACAGGGGCGTTCCTACGAGCAGTACTTC
CASSQRPTLGQGRSYEQYF
>TRBV6-5|-|TRBJ1-1|large
TGTGCCAGCAGTTACTCGAGGAGGGGGGGGTACACTGAAGCTTTCTTT
CASSYSRRGGYTEAFF
>TRBV19|-|TRBJ1-1|once
TGTGCCAGTAAATCGGCCGGTAAAGGCCGCCCAGTAAACACTGAAGCTTTCTTT
CASKSAGKGRPVNTEAFF
>TRBV14|-|TRBJ2-3|-
TGTGCCAGCAGCCAAGTTACAGGGCTGCAAGATACGCAGTATTTT
CASSQVTGLQDTQYF
>TRBV4-2|-|TRBJ2-1|-
TGTGCCAGCAGCCAAGAACCCTACCTATACAATGAGCAGTTCTTC
CASSQEPYLYNEQFF
>TRBV9|-|TRBJ1-3|-
TGTGCCAGCAGCGTAGTTGGGGACTCTGGAAACACCATATATTTT
CASSVVGDSGNTIYF
>TRBV19|-|TRBJ1-1|-
TGTGCCAGTAGTATTTTTGGGGGGTACACTGAAGCTTTCTTT
CASSIFGGYTEAFF
>TRBV19|-|TRBJ1-1|-
TGTGCCAGTAGTATCGGGCACTCGAACACTGAAGCTTTCTTT
CASSIGHSNTEAFF
>TRBV7-9|TRBD2|TRBJ2-5|-
TGTGCCAGCAGCTCGTCCGGGACTAGGGGGAGAGAGACCCAGTACTTC
CASSSSGTRGRETQYF
>TRBV7-8|TRBD2|TRBJ2-3|-
TGTGCCAGCAGCTTCGGGACTAGCGGGGGGTCCACAGATACGCAGTATTTT
CASSFGTSGGSTDTQYF
>TRBV5-1|TRBD1|TRBJ1-4|-
TGCGCCAGCAGCTCGTCCGGGACAGGGGTCGAAAAACTGTTTTTT
CASSSSGTGVEKLFF
>TRBV28|TRBD1|TRBJ2-1|-
TGTGCCAGCAGCCCTTTAGGGACAGGGGGATACAATGAGCAGTTCTTC
CASSPLGTGGYNEQFF
>TRBV3-1/TRBV3-2|-|TRBJ2-3|-
TGTGCCAGCAGCCCTGACACAGATACGCAGTATTTT
CASSPDTDTQYF
>TRBV4-3|TRBD2|TRBJ2-1|-
TGCGCCAGCAGCCAAGACAGCGGGGGGTCCTACAATGAGCAGTTCTTC
CASSQDSGGSYNEQFF
>TRBV30|-|TRBJ1-5|once
TGTGCCTGCTCTGAGTCTATTAATCAGCCCCAGCATTTT
CACSESINQPQHF
>TRBV28|-|TRBJ1-4|-
TGTGCCAGCTCGACACCCGCAACTAATGAAAAACTGTTTTTT
CASSTPATNEKLFF
>TRBV9|TRBD1|TRBJ2-4|once
TGTGCCAGCAGCGTAGATACAGGGGGCATGGTCAAAAACATTCAGTACTTC
CASSVDTGGMVKNIQYF
>TRBV6-6|-|TRBJ1-1|-
TGTGCCAGCAGTCTCCGGGGGAACACTGAAGCTTTCTTT
CASSLRGNTEAFF
>TRBV18|TRBD1|TRBJ1-6|medium-sized
TGTGCCAGCTCCCAGAACAGGGGTCGTTCACCCCTCCACTTT
CASSQNRGRSPLHF
>TRBV7-8|TRBD1|TRBJ1-3|-
TGTGCCAGCAGTATACAGGGGGCTGGAAACACCATATATTTT
CASSIQGAGNTIYF
>TRBV27|-|TRBJ2-5|-
TGTGCCAGCAGTCCCGTCGGGGGCCGGGGGACCCAGTACTTC
CASSPVGGRGTQYF